This T cell receptor (beta chain) was identified in a study of T cell responses to AZD1222 COVID-19 vaccine. Study-level background: Second-dose timings of about 4 or about 12 weeks were pooled. Notes on the study in general: Spike-wide vaccine-associated CD4 TCRs dominated at 160-218 and 743-854. Most donors were white British, females outnumbered males, and clonal diversity was possibly underestimated.

This CDR3 comprises 21 residues. Germline lookup yields CDR1 LGHNT and CDR2 FRNRAP. Trimming shortened V by 3 bases and J by 0 bases, and 27 bases separated the two germline ends. Assay used: immunoSEQ multiplex PCR; TCRdb lists only in-frame clones, some missing. The sample has about 100,000 clones, around nine tenths seen once. Note on this clone: Its target is not known.

The chain employs TRBV12-5 and TRBJ2-1, with D tentatively TRBD2 (7 bases). The receptor comes from an adult in good health. The sample consisted of peripheral blood, taken on day 0 of AZD1222 vaccination. The CDR3 DNA reads TGTGCTAGTGGTTTAGCGTCGAGGGGGGGCCTGATCAACTACTCCTACAATGAGCAGTTCTTC. This translates into CASGLASRGGLINYSYNEQFF. The full variable domain, its missing parts supplied by reference TRBV12-5 and TRBJ2-1, is DARVTQTPRHKVTEMGQEVTMRCQPILGHNTVFWYRQTMMQGLELLAYFRNRAPLDDSGMPKDRFSAEMPDATLATLKIQPSEPRDSAVYFCASGLASRGGLINYSYNEQFFGPGTRLTVL.